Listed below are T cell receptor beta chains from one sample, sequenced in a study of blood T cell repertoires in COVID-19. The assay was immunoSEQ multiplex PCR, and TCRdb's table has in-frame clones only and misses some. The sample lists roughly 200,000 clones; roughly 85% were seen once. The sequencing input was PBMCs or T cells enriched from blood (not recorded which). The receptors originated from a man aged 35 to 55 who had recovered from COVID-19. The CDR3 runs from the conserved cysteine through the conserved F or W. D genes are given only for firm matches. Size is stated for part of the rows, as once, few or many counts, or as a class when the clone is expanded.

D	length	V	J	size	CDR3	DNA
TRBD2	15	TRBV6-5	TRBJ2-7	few	CASSYSWGGTYEQYF	TGTGCCAGCAGTTACTCGTGGGGGGGTACCTACGAGCAGTACTTC
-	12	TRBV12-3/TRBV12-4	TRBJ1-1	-	CASRAGFTEAFF	TGTGCCAGCAGAGCGGGGTTCACTGAAGCTTTCTTT
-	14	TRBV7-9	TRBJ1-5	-	CASSLNSGSGPQHF	TGTGCCAGCAGCTTAAATTCAGGGTCGGGGCCCCAGCATTTT
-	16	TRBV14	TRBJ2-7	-	CASSQVLIGISYEQYF	TGTGCCAGCAGCCAAGTTTTGATCGGGATCTCCTACGAGCAGTACTTC
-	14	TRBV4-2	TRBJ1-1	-	CASSQETENTEAFF	TGTGCCAGCAGCCAGGAAACAGAGAACACTGAAGCTTTCTTT
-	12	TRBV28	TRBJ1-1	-	CASSPHGSEAFF	TGTGCCAGCAGTCCTCACGGGTCTGAAGCTTTCTTT
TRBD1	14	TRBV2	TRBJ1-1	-	CASSGTGGGTEAFF	TGTGCCAGCAGCGGGACAGGCGGGGGCACTGAAGCTTTCTTT
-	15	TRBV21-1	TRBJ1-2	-	CASSKEVGVHYGYTF	TGTGCCAGCAGCAAAGAGGTAGGGGTTCACTATGGCTACACCTTC
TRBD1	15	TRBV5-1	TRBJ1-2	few	CASSAGTGGLYGYTF	TGCGCCAGCAGCGCTGGGACAGGGGGCCTCTATGGCTACACCTTC
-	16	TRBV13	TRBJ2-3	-	CASSSRSVSSTDTQYF	TGTGCCAGCAGCTCCCGGTCGGTTTCTAGCACAGATACGCAGTATTTT
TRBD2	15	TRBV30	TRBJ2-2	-	CAWTYSGGNTGELFF	TGTGCCTGGACTTATAGCGGGGGGAACACCGGGGAGCTGTTTTTT
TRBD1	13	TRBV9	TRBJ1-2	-	CASSGTGYYGYTF	TGTGCCAGCAGCGGGACAGGTTACTATGGCTACACCTTC
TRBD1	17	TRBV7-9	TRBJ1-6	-	CASSLLHGQGENSPLHF	TGTGCCAGCAGCCTCCTCCACGGACAGGGGGAAAATTCACCCCTCCACTTT
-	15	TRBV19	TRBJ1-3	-	CASSITASSGNTIYF	TGTGCCAGTAGTATAACGGCTAGCTCTGGAAACACCATATATTTT
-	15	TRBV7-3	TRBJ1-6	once	CASSLSEGYNSPLHF	TGTGCCAGCAGCTTATCGGAGGGTTATAATTCACCCCTCCACTTT
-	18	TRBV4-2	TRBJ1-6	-	CASSQEGGRSSYNSPLHF	TGTGCCAGCAGCCAAGAGGGGGGGCGAAGCTCCTATAATTCACCCCTCCACTTT
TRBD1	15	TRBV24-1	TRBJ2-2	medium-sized	CATSVSDRDTGELFF	TGTGCCACCAGTGTCTCCGACAGGGACACCGGGGAGCTGTTTTTT
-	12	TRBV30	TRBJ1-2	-	CAWSQINYGYTF	TGTGCCTGGAGTCAGATTAACTATGGCTACACCTTC
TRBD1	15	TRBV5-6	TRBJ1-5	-	CASSWTGLANQPQHF	TGTGCCAGCAGCTGGACAGGATTAGCGAATCAGCCCCAGCATTTT
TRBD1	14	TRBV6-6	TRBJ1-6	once	CASSYSQGYSPLHF	TGTGCCAGCAGTTACTCACAGGGGTATTCACCCCTCCACTTT
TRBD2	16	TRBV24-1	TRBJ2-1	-	CATSVASGKVYNEQFF	TGTGCCACCAGTGTCGCTAGCGGGAAAGTCTACAATGAGCAGTTCTTC
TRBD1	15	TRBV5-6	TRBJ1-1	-	CASSFPRQGSSEAFF	TGTGCCAGCAGCTTCCCGAGACAGGGGTCGTCTGAAGCTTTCTTT
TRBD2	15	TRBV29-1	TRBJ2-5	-	CSVELERGAKLAQYF	TGCAGCGTTGAACTAGAGCGGGGCGCCAAGTTGGCCCAGTACTTC
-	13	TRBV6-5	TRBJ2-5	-	CATRGQNQETQYF	TGTGCCACCCGCGGGCAGAATCAAGAGACCCAGTACTTC
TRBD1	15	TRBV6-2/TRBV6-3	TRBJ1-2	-	CASSPNTGTGKKYTF	TGTGCCAGCAGCCCCAACACCGGGACAGGGAAAAAATACACCTTC
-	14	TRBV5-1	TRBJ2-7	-	CASSLGRSTYEQYF	TGCGCCAGCAGCTTGGGGCGGTCCACCTACGAGCAGTACTTC
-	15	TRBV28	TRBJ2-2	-	CASTVAADLTGELFF	TGTGCCAGCACTGTAGCGGCAGACCTGACCGGGGAGCTGTTTTTT
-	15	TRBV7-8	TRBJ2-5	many	CASSASGGAWETQYF	TGTGCCAGCAGTGCCTCCGGCGGAGCATGGGAGACCCAGTACTTC
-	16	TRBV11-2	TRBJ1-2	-	CASSPIAGVKNYGYTF	TGTGCCAGCAGCCCTATAGCCGGAGTTAAGAACTATGGCTACACCTTC
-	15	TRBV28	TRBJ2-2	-	CASSLAGLNTGELFF	TGTGCCAGCAGTTTAGCGGGTTTGAACACCGGGGAGCTGTTTTTT
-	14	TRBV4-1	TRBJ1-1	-	CASSSRALGTEAFF	TGCGCCAGCAGCTCCAGGGCCTTGGGCACTGAAGCTTTCTTT
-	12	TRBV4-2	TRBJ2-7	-	CASSQDLREQYF	TGTGCCAGCAGCCAAGATCTCCGGGAGCAGTACTTC
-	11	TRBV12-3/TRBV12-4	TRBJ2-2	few	CASSSSGELFF	TGTGCCAGCAGTTCCTCCGGGGAGCTGTTTTTT
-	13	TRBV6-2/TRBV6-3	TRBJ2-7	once	CASSFQEGYEQYF	TGTGCCAGCAGTTTCCAGGAAGGCTACGAGCAGTACTTC
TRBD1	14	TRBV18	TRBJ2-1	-	CASSRGQGNNEQFF	TGTGCCAGCTCACGAGGACAGGGAAACAATGAGCAGTTCTTC
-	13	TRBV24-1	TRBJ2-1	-	CATSDRQGNEQFF	TGTGCCACCAGTGATAGGCAGGGCAATGAGCAGTTCTTC
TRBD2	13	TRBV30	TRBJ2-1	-	CAWVSMMSREEFF	TGTGCCTGGGTTTCCATGATGAGCCGGGAGGAGTTCTTC